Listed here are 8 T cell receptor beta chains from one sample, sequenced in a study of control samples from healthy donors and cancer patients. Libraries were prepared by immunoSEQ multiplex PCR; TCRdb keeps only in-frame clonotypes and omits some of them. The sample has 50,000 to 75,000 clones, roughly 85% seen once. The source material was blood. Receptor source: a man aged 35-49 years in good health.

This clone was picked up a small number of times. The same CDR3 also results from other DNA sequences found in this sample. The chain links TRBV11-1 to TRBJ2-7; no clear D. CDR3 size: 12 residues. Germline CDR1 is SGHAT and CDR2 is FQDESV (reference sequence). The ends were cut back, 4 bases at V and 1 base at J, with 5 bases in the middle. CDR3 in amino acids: CASSSYSYEQYF. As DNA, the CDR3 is TGTGCCAGCAGCTCATATTCCTACGAGCAGTACTTC.

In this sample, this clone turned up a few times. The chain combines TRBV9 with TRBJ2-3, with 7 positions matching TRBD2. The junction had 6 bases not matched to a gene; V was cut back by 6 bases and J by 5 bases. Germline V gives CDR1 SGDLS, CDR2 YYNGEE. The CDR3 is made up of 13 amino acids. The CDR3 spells CASTQRGQDTQYF. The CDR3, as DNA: TGTGCCAGCACCCAGCGGGGTCAAGATACGCAGTATTTT.

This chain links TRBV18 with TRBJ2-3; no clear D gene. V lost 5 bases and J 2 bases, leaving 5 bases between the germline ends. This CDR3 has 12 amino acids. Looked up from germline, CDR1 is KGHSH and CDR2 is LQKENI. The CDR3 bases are TGTGCCAGCTCAGCCGACACAGATACGCAGTATTTT. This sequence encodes CASSADTDTQYF. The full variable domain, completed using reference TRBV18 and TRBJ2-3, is NAGVMQNPRHLVRRRGQEARLRCSPMKGHSHVYWYRQLPEEGLKFMVYLQKENIIDESGMPKERFSAEFPKEGPSILRIQQVVRGDSAAYFCASSADTDTQYFGPGTRLTVL.

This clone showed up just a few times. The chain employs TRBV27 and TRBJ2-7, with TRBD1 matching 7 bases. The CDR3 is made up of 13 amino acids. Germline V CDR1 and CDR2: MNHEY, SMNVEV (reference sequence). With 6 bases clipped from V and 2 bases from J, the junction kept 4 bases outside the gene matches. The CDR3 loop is CASRDRPTYEQYF. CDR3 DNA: TGTGCCAGCAGGGACAGGCCCACCTACGAGCAGTACTTC.

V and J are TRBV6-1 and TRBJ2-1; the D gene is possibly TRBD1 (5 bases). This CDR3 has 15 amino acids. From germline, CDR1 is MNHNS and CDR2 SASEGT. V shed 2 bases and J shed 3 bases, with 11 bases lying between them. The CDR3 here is CASSESPGRYNEQFF. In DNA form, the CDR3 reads TGTGCCAGCAGTGAATCCCCAGGGCGCTACAATGAGCAGTTCTTC.

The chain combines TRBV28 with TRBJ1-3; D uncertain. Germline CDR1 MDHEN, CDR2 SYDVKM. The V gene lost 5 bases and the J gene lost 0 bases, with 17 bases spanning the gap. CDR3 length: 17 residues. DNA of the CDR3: TGTGCCAGCAGTCTCCGACTGGACGGCAGCTCTGGAAACACCATATATTTT. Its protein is CASSLRLDGSSGNTIYF.

The CDR3 nucleotides read TGTGCCAGCAGCTCCGGGACAGGGGAGAATAATGAAAAACTGTTTTTT. Translating gives CASSSGTGENNEKLFF. The V gene is TRBV7-2, the J gene TRBJ1-4; 10 bases fit TRBD1. Germline CDR1 is SGHTA and CDR2 is FQGNSA. The junction had 6 bases not matched to a gene; V was cut back by 4 bases and J by 4 bases. This CDR3 contains 16 residues.

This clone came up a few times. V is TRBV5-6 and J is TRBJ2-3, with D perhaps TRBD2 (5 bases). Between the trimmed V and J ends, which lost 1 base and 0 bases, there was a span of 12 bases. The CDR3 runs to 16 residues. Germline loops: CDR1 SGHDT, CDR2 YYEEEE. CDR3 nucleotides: TGTGCCAGCAGCTTGCGCTTCGGGGTTAGCACAGATACGCAGTATTTT. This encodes CASSLRFGVSTDTQYF.